This T cell receptor beta chain was captured by sequencing in a study of OX40 agonist ivuxolimab in advanced cancers. Across the study: Patients were treated with intravenous ivuxolimab, dosed at 0.01 to 10 mg/kg and infused every 2 weeks. Previous treatment with anti-PD-1, anti-PD-L1 or anti-CTLA-4 therapy was allowed; 35% to 50% had received some.

Study findings and constraints: More expanded clones were found, on average, in CD8+ than in CD4+ T cells. By week 6 at 0.1 to 3.0 mg/kg, blood CD4+ and CD8+ T cells had expanded clonally.

As concerns this clone: The antigen is unknown.

The method was immunoSEQ multiplex PCR; TCRdb's version includes in-frame clones alone and lacks a portion of them. Here the sample spans about 46,000 clones, over 75% being singletons. Between the trimmed V and J ends, which lost 6 bases and 6 bases, there was a span of 19 bases. Germline lookup yields CDR1 SGHKS and CDR2 YYEKEE (reference sequence). The CDR3 extends over 14 amino acids. The V call is TRBV5-5, the J call TRBJ2-7; tentatively, D is TRBD2 (6 bases). The TCR was taken from an adult with an advanced solid tumor such as melanoma, head and neck, liver or kidney cancer. The sequences come from CD4+ or CD8+ T cells sorted from blood, collected in a trial of the OX40 agonist ivuxolimab. CDR3: CASTYFAGGSEQYF. The CDR3 DNA reads as TGTGCCAGCACCTACTTCGCCGGGGGATCCGAGCAGTACTTC. Full variable domain (remainder filled in from reference TRBV5-5 and TRBJ2-7): DAGVTQSPTHLIKTRGQQVTLRCSPISGHKSVSWYQQVLGQGPQFIFQYYEKEERGRGNFPDRFSARQFPNYSSELNVNALLLGDSALYLCASTYFAGGSEQYFGPGTRLTVT.